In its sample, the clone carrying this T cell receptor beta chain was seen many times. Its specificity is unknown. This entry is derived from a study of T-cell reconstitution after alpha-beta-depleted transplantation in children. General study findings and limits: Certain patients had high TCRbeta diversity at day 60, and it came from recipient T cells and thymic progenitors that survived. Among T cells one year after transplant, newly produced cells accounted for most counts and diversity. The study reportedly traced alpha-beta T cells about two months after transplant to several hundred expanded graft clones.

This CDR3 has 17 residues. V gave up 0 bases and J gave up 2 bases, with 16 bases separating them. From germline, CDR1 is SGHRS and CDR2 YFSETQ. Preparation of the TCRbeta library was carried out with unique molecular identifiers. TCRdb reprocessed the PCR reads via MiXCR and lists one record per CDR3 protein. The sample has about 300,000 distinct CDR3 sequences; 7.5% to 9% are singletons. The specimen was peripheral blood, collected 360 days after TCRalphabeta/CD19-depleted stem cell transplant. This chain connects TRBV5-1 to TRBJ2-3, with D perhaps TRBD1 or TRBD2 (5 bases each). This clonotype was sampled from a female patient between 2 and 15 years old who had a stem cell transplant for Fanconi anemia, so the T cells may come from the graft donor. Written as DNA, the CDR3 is TGCGCCAGCAGCTTGGATCTACCGGGACGGTACACAGATACGCAGTATTTT. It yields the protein CASSLDLPGRYTDTQYF.